The 25 T cell receptor beta chains presented below share a single source sample, sequenced in a study of blood T cell repertoires in COVID-19. Data came from immunoSEQ multiplex PCR; TCRdb stores just in-frame clones and leaves some out. The sample has approximately 150,000 clones; about 85% are singletons. Sequencing was done on a sample of PBMCs or T cells enriched from blood (not recorded which). The receptors come from a woman in her 40s with acute COVID-19.

V usage is TRBV3-1 (or the pseudogene TRBV3-2) and J usage is TRBJ1-3; D remains unclear. The CDR3 totals 14 residues. CDR1 is LGHDT and CDR2 is YNNKEL in the germline V gene (reference sequence). The V and J ends lost 3 bases and 4 bases respectively, with 10 bases between them. In DNA, the CDR3 is TGTGCCAGCAGCCAGACACAGTGGGGAAACACCATATATTTT. Protein sequence: CASSQTQWGNTIYF.

This clone was detected a few times. The rearrangement uses TRBV6-5 and TRBJ2-2; 7 bases match TRBD1. Germline trimming cut 0 bases from V and 6 bases from J; bases unmatched to any gene: 4. Per the germline V gene, CDR1 is MNHEY and CDR2 is SVGAGI. The length of the CDR3 is 15 residues. CDR3 DNA sequence: TGTGCCAGCAGTTACTCTACAGGGGTTGCCGGGGAGCTGTTTTTT. Translated, it gives CASSYSTGVAGELFF.

A single count supports this clone. V usage is TRBV29-1 and J usage is TRBJ2-2; tentative D call: TRBD2 (6 bases). V was trimmed by 4 bases and J by 0 bases, leaving 12 bases between them. The CDR3 is 15 amino acids. Germline assignment: CDR1 SQVTM and CDR2 ANQGSEA. The CDR3 is CSVVLAPTNTGELFF. The CDR3 coding sequence is TGCAGCGTTGTCCTAGCGCCCACGAACACCGGGGAGCTGTTTTTT.

V is TRBV6-1 and J is TRBJ2-3, with TRBD2 identical over 11 bases. Germline V gene data show CDR1 as MNHNS and CDR2 as SASEGT. This CDR3 has 19 amino acids. J lost 3 bases, V lost 0 bases, and 11 bases had no gene match. CDR3 nucleotide sequence: TGTGCCAGCAGTGAAGCGGCGGGGACTAGCGGCAGGAGAACAGATACGCAGTATTTT. This encodes CASSEAAGTSGRRTDTQYF.

The count of this clone is one. V and J are TRBV2 and TRBJ1-2; 9 positions agree with TRBD1. The CDR3 is made up of 14 amino acids. Germline CDR1 is SNHLY and CDR2 is FYNNEI. Unmatched junction bases numbered 10, after V lost 6 bases and J lost 8 bases. The CDR3 reads CASRGGQGSLGYTF. DNA of the CDR3: TGTGCCAGCAGGGGGGGACAGGGCTCTTTAGGCTACACCTTC.

A single count supports this clone. The chain links TRBV5-1 to TRBJ2-1; perhaps TRBD2 as D (6 bases). CDR1 and CDR2 (germline): SGHRS, YFSETQ. Trimming took 3 bases from V and 9 from J, leaving 22 bases between them. CDR3 length equals 16 residues. In nucleotides, the CDR3 is TGCGCCAGCAGCTCCACCTCCGGGAGCATCGTCAGTGAGCAGTTCTTC. Its translation is CASSSTSGSIVSEQFF.

The rearrangement uses TRBV15 and TRBJ2-3, with D unclear. The germline V gene has CDR1 LNHNV and CDR2 YYDKDF (reference sequence). The CDR3 is made up of 16 amino acids. Trimming took off 0 bases at V and 0 bases at J, with 10 bases between the two ends. The CDR3 reads CATSRERGGSTDTQYF. The CDR3 DNA follows: TGTGCCACCAGCAGAGAGCGCGGCGGTAGCACAGATACGCAGTATTTT.

The V gene is TRBV7-9, the J gene TRBJ2-7; TRBD1 matches at 7 bases. V was clipped by 4 bases and J by 5 bases; unmatched bases: 11. The CDR3 contains 15 residues. Per the germline V gene, CDR1 is SEHNR and CDR2 is FQNEAQ (reference sequence). CDR3 sequence reads: CASSSFVTGNHEQYF. The CDR3 coding sequence is TGTGCCAGCAGCTCTTTTGTGACAGGGAATCACGAGCAGTACTTC.

The chain uses TRBV6-5 and TRBJ1-3; no reliable D call. Deletions cut 6 bases from V and 4 bases from J, with 16 bases between. The CDR3 covers 15 residues. Germline CDR1 reads MNHEY; CDR2 reads SVGAGI. The CDR3 sequence is CASSRSRGLGNTIYF. The DNA of the CDR3 is TGTGCCAGCAGCCGGAGCCGCGGCTTGGGAAACACCATATATTTT.

About this clone itself: With a much larger clone just one base away, this may be a read error. J is TRBJ1-2 and V is TRBV12-3 or TRBV12-4, with a possible D match to TRBD1 (5 bases). This CDR3 has 13 amino acids. Trimming cost V 6 bases and J 2 bases, with 10 bases left between them. CDR3 loop: CASSLTANYGYTF. Here the CDR3 DNA reads TGTGCCAGCAGCCTGACAGCGAACTATGGCTACACCTTC.

V and J are TRBV7-2 and TRBJ2-1, with 9 nucleotides matching TRBD2. This CDR3 is 16 amino acids long. Germline V gives CDR1 SGHTA, CDR2 FQGNSA. Trimming removed 0 bases from V and 3 bases from J; junction bases left unmatched: 3. In DNA, the CDR3 is TGTGCCAGCAGCTTAGCTGTGACTAGCGGCTACAATGAGCAGTTCTTC. Amino acids: CASSLAVTSGYNEQFF.

The V call is TRBV25-1, the J call TRBJ2-7, with D unresolved. Germline loops: CDR1 MGHDK, CDR2 SYGVNS. V lost 4 bases and J lost 5, with 9 bases in between. The CDR3 contains 12 residues. CDR3 sequence: CASSATGNEQYF. Here the CDR3 DNA reads TGTGCCAGCAGTGCGACGGGTAACGAGCAGTACTTC.

V is TRBV3-1 (or the pseudogene TRBV3-2) and J is TRBJ2-1; 10 bases map to TRBD2. V gave up 6 bases and J gave up 4 bases; unmatched junction bases: 3. From germline, CDR1 is LGHDT and CDR2 YNNKEL (reference sequence). The CDR3 loop spans 14 amino acids. CDR3 nucleotides: TGTGCCAGCAGTCAACTAGCGGGATACAATGAGCAGTTCTTC. Encoded protein: CASSQLAGYNEQFF.

The chain joins TRBV6-5 to TRBJ2-5, with a tentative D call TRBD1 (6 bases). The length of the CDR3 is 13 residues. Trimming cost V 6 bases and J 4 bases, with 12 bases left between them. The germline V gene encodes CDR1 MNHEY and CDR2 SVGAGI. CDR3 nucleotide sequence: TGTGCCAGCAGACACAGGGACCCAGAGACCCAGTACTTC. Its translation: CASRHRDPETQYF.

There are a few counts of this clone. The chain links TRBV9 to TRBJ1-5, with a possible D match to TRBD1 (5 bases). The V gene's germline CDR1 is SGDLS and CDR2 YYNGEE. V lost 3 bases and J 6 bases, leaving 13 bases between the germline ends. The CDR3 runs to 14 residues. The CDR3 DNA follows: TGTGCCAGCAGCGGAAAATGGGGGGGTCAGCCCCAGCATTTT. As protein: CASSGKWGGQPQHF.

V is TRBV13 and J is TRBJ2-5, with 10 bases identical to TRBD2. Germline loops: CDR1 PRHDT, CDR2 FYEKMQ (reference sequence). This CDR3 has 14 residues. The trim removed 3 bases at V and 5 bases at J, leaving 3 bases unmatched. This chain's CDR3 is CASSFRAGGETQYF. The CDR3 nucleotides read TGTGCCAGCAGCTTCCGAGCGGGAGGGGAGACCCAGTACTTC.

The V call is TRBV24-1, the J call TRBJ2-3, with D possibly being TRBD1 (5 bases). The germline V and J ends were trimmed by 8 bases and 7 bases, with 6 bases remaining between them. This CDR3 is built from 10 residues. The germline gives CDR1 KGHDR, CDR2 SFDVKD. CDR3: CATTGNTQYF. In nucleotides, the CDR3 is TGTGCCACCACAGGGAATACGCAGTATTTT.

This clone came up a few times. The chain has TRBV5-4 and TRBJ1-2, with 7 bases fitting TRBD1. The V gene end was trimmed by 4 bases and the J gene end by 4 bases; junction bases not matched to a gene: 4. Germline CDR1 is SGHNT and CDR2 is YYREEE (reference sequence). The CDR3 runs 13 residues. Written as DNA, the CDR3 is TGTGCCAGCAGCGAGACAGGGCTCTATGGCTACACCTTC. Its protein is CASSETGLYGYTF.

The chain recombines TRBV15 with TRBJ1-2, with 7 positions matching TRBD1. V shed 8 bases and J 3 bases; nucleotides not matched to a gene: 15. The CDR3 contains 16 residues. CDR1 and CDR2 (germline): LNHNV, YYDKDF (reference sequence). CDR3 in amino acids: CATGIGQDQVDYGYTF. The CDR3 bases are TGTGCCACCGGAATCGGACAGGACCAGGTGGACTATGGCTACACCTTC.

The CDR3 reads CSVDGSVSSYNEQFF. For the CDR3, the DNA is TGCAGCGTTGATGGTAGCGTGAGCTCCTACAATGAGCAGTTCTTC. This chain links TRBV29-1 with TRBJ2-1, with a tentative D call TRBD2 (5 bases). With 3 bases removed from V and 0 bases from J, the gap between germline ends came to 12 bases. This CDR3 contains 15 residues. The germline V gene has CDR1 SQVTM and CDR2 ANQGSEA.

In its sample, this clone was seen once. V gene TRBV5-1 combines with J gene TRBJ2-5; D is perhaps TRBD2 (5 bases). Trimming took 5 bases from V and 5 from J, leaving 19 bases between them. The CDR3 totals 15 residues. Per the germline V gene, CDR1 is SGHRS and CDR2 is YFSETQ. Here the CDR3 DNA reads TGCGCCAGCAGGCTGTCGGGCACGGGGTCGGAGACCCAGTACTTC. This codes for CASRLSGTGSETQYF.

The gene calls are TRBV7-2 and TRBJ1-1; a weak D match, TRBD1 (6 bases). Between the trimmed V and J ends, which lost 3 bases and 4 bases, there was a span of 12 bases. The CDR3 has 14 residues. Looked up from germline, CDR1 is SGHTA and CDR2 is FQGNSA. Here the CDR3 reads CASSFTGRGTEAFF. CDR3 coding DNA: TGTGCCAGCAGCTTCACAGGGAGGGGCACTGAAGCTTTCTTT. The full variable domain, completed using reference TRBV7-2 and TRBJ1-1, is GAGVSQSPSNKVTEKGKDVELRCDPISGHTALYWYRQSLGQGLEFLIYFQGNSAPDKSGLPSDRFSAERTGGSVSTLTIQRTQQEDSAVYLCASSFTGRGTEAFFGQGTRLTVV.

This clone appeared a single time. This chain uses TRBV29-1 with TRBJ1-1; D is possibly TRBD1 (5 bases). The CDR3 is 15 residues long. Germline lookup yields CDR1 SQVTM and CDR2 ANQGSEA. Trimming pared 0 bases from V and 1 base from J, leaving 12 bases between. The CDR3 bases are TGCAGCGTTGAAGATTATCAGGGCACGAACACTGAAGCTTTCTTT. Protein product: CSVEDYQGTNTEAFF.

This chain links TRBV4-1 with TRBJ1-2, with a weak D call TRBD1 (5 bases). Germline assignment: CDR1 MGHRA and CDR2 YSYEKL. V was cut by 0 bases and J by 4 bases, with 12 bases left in between. The CDR3 runs 15 residues. The CDR3 bases are TGCGCCAGCAGCCAAGATCAGGGTTGGTCCTATGGCTACACCTTC. This translates into CASSQDQGWSYGYTF.

This rearrangement joins TRBV5-6 to TRBJ1-2, with a tentative D call TRBD1 (6 bases). V was trimmed by 6 bases and J by 8 bases, leaving 20 bases between them. CDR1 is SGHDT, CDR2 YYEEEE, per germline. The CDR3 is 14 residues long. For the CDR3, the DNA is TGTGCCAGCATCCATAAAACAGGGATTTTAGGCTACACCTTC. Its protein product is CASIHKTGILGYTF.